Listed below are T cell receptor beta chains from one sample, sequenced in a study of blood T cell repertoires in COVID-19. Repertoires were generated with immunoSEQ multiplex PCR, while TCRdb's copy carries only in-frame clones and drops some. Of a few hundred thousand clones listed, about 83% were seen once; the top ten hold around 9.3%. Sequenced material: PBMCs or T cells enriched from blood (not recorded which). All receptors derive from a woman in her forties or fifties who had recovered from COVID-19. Each CDR3 is given with its conserved first and last residue. D genes are given only for firm matches. A clone size is listed for some rows: how often the clone was seen (once, few, many), or a class if it is expanded.

d_call	v_call	j_call	clone_size	cdr3_nt	cdr3_aa
NA	TRBV14	TRBJ2-7	NA	TGTGCCAGCAGCCAGACGACCCGGGATTCGGCCAGATACGAGCAGTACTTC	CASSQTTRDSARYEQYF
NA	TRBV7-9	TRBJ1-5	NA	TGTGCCAGCAGCTTAGATGGAGCGAGCAATCAGCCCCAGCATTTT	CASSLDGASNQPQHF
NA	TRBV11-3	TRBJ2-3	NA	TGTGCCAGCAGCCTAAGGCGGGGGACAACTAGCACAGATACGCAGTATTTT	CASSLRRGTTSTDTQYF
TRBD2	TRBV30	TRBJ2-5	NA	TGTGCCTGGACTCGAGGGGCGGGGGACCAAGAGACCCAGTACTTC	CAWTRGAGDQETQYF
TRBD2	TRBV27	TRBJ2-1	NA	TGTGCCAGCAGTTTGAGCGGGGGGAGGTATGAGCAGTTCTTC	CASSLSGGRYEQFF
TRBD1	TRBV5-8	TRBJ1-2	NA	TGTGCCAGCAGCTTGAACACAGGGGATAAATGGGGCTACACCTTC	CASSLNTGDKWGYTF
TRBD2	TRBV7-2	TRBJ2-7	NA	TGTGCCAGCAGCTTAGTGGCTAGCGGGGACTACGAGCAGTACTTC	CASSLVASGDYEQYF
TRBD1	TRBV3-1/TRBV3-2	TRBJ1-2	NA	TGTGCCAGCAGCCAAGAGGGGGCAGGGGGTAACTATGGCTACACCTTC	CASSQEGAGGNYGYTF
NA	TRBV7-9	TRBJ1-6	NA	TGTGCCAGCAGCTTAGACACAGTTTCACCCCTCCACTTT	CASSLDTVSPLHF
TRBD1	TRBV18	TRBJ1-5	NA	TGTGCCAGCTCACCGGAGAACAGGGGTGGGGGGACCCAGCATTTT	CASSPENRGGGTQHF
NA	TRBV19	TRBJ1-3	NA	TGTGCCAGTAGTATGGGGAGTTCCTCTGGAAACACCATATATTTT	CASSMGSSSGNTIYF
TRBD1	TRBV7-6	TRBJ1-5	few	TGTGCCAGCAGCTTAGGTCCGGCAGGGGGGCAGCCCCAGCATTTT	CASSLGPAGGQPQHF
TRBD2	TRBV7-2	TRBJ2-7	NA	TGTGCCAGCAGCTTGGGACTAGCGGGGGGACTCACCTCCTACGAGCAGTACTTC	CASSLGLAGGLTSYEQYF
NA	TRBV6-1	TRBJ1-5	once	TGTGCCAGCAGTGAGGTGGACAATCAGCATTTT	CASSEVDNQHF
NA	TRBV5-1	TRBJ2-7	NA	TGCGCCAGCAGCTTGCTGACAGGTTCCTACGAGCAGTACTTC	CASSLLTGSYEQYF